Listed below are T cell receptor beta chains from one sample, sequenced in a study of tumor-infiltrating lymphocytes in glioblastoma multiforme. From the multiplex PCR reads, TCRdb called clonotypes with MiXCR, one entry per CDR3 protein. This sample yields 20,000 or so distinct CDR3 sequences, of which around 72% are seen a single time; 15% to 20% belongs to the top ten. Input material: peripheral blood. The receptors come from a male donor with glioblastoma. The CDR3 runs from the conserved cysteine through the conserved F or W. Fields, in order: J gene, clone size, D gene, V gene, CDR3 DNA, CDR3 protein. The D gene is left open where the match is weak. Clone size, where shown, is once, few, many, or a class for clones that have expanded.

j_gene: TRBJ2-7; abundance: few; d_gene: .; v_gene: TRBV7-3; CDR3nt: TGTGCCAGCAGCTTAACTGGCGGGCCAAACTACGAGCAGTACTTC; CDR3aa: CASSLTGGPNYEQYF
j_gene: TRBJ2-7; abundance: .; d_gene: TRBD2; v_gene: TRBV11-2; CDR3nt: TGTGCCAGCAGCATCGGGACTAGCGCGGGGCCAAACTCCTACGAGCAGTACTTC; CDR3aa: CASSIGTSAGPNSYEQYF
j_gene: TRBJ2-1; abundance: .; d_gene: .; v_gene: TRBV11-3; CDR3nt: TGTGCCAGCAGCTTAGGTGGAAGCGCCCTGGAAATCAATGAGCAGTTCTTC; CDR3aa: CASSLGGSALEINEQFF
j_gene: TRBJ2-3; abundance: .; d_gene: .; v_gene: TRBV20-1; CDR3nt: TGCAGTGCTAGAGATCCCGGGCAAAGGACAGATACGCAGTATTTT; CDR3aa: CSARDPGQRTDTQYF
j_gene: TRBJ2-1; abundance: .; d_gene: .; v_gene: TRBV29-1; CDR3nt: TGCAGCGTAGATCGACCAGCGACGGGTAATGAGAAGTTCTTC; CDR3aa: CSVDRPATGNEKFF
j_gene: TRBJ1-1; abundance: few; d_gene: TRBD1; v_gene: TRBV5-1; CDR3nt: TGCGCCAGCAGCGTACAACAGGGGCGGCGGAACACTGAAGCTTTCTTT; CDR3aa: CASSVQQGRRNTEAFF
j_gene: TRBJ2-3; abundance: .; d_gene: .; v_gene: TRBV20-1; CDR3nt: TGCAGTGCTAGAGTTGAGGAGTGGATCACAGATACGCAGTATTTT; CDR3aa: CSARVEEWITDTQYF
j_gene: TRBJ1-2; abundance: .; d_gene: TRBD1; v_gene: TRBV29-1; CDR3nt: TGCAGCGCTGAGACAGGGCTCTATGGCTACACCTTC; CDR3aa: CSAETGLYGYTF
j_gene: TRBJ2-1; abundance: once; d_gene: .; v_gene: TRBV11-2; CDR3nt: TGTGCCAGCAACACAGGGGCGGGAGGTCCCAGTGAGCAGCTCTTC; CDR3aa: CASNTGAGGPSEQLF
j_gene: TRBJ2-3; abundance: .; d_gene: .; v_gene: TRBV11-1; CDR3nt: .; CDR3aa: CASSSRVAGGSNTLYF
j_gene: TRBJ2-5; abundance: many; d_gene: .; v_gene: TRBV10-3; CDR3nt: TGTGCCATCAGTGAGATTGTAGGCAGGGGTGCCCAAGAGACCCAGTACTTC; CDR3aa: CAISEIVGRGAQETQYF
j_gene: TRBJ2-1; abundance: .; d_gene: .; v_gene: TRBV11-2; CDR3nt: TGTGCCAGTAGCTCCAGGGGCGTAGATTACAATGAACAGTTCTTC; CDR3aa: CASSSRGVDYNEQFF
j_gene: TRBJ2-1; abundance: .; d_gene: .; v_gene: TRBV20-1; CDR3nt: TGCAGTGCTAGAGAGGGACCCTCTGACAATGAGCAGTTCTTC; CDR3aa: CSAREGPSDNEQFF
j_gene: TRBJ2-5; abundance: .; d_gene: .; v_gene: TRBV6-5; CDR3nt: TGTGCCAGCAGTCCGTCCCCTAGGATCCGACAAGAGACCCAGTACTTC; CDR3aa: CASSPSPRIRQETQYF
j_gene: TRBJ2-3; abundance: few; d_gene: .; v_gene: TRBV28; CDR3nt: TGTGCCAGCAGTTTTTCGGCCGAGGACGAACAAAAAGGGGATACGCAGTATTTT; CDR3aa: CASSFSAEDEQKGDTQYF
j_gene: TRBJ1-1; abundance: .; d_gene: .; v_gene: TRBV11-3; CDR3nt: TGTGCCATCAGCTTACGGGGTCCCACTGAAGCTTTCTTT; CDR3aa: CAISLRGPTEAFF
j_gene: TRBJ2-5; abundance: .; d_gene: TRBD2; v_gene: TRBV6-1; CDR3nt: TGTGCTAGCAGTTCGCTAGCGGGACAAGAGACCCAGTACTTC; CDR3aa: CASSSLAGQETQYF
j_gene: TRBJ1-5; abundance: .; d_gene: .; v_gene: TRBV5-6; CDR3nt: TGTGCCAGCAGCTTAGGACCTTATAGCAATCAGCCCCAGCATTTT; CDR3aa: CASSLGPYSNQPQHF
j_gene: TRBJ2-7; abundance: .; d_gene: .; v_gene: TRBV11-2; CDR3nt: TGTGCCAGCAGTGGGACCTGCGACCAGTACTTC; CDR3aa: CASSGTCDQYF
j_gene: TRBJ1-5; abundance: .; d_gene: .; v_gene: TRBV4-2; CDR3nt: TGTGCCAGCAGCCAAGAACCCCGACAGGCTGGGCAGCCCCAGCATTTT; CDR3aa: CASSQEPRQAGQPQHF
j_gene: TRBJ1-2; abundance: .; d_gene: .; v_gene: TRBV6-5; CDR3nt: TGTGCCAGCAGTTACTCGGGGCAGACAACTAACTATGGCTACACCTTC; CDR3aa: CASSYSGQTTNYGYTF
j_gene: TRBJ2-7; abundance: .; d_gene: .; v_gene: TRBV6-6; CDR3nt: TGTGCCAGCAGTTACGATTCGAGAGCCCTCCTCCTCTACGAGCAGTACTTC; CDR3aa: CASSYDSRALLLYEQYF